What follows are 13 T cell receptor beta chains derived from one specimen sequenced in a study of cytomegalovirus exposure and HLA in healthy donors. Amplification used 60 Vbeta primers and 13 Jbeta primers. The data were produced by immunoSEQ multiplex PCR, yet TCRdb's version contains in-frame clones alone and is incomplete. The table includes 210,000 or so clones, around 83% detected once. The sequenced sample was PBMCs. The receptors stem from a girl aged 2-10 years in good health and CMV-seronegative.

Here the CDR3 DNA reads TGTGCCAGCAGCTTGGCGGACACCCTCTATGGCTACACCTTC. It translates to CASSLADTLYGYTF. V is TRBV5-4 and J is TRBJ1-2; TRBD1 is a possible D gene (5 bases). Per the germline V gene, CDR1 is SGHNT and CDR2 is YYREEE (reference sequence). Trimming took off 0 bases at V and 4 bases at J, with 10 bases between the two ends. This CDR3 has 14 amino acids.

CDR3 residues: CASRTSGTNTGELFF. The DNA of the CDR3 is TGTGCCAGCCGGACTAGCGGGACGAACACCGGGGAGCTGTTTTTT. This chain links TRBV6-6 with TRBJ2-2; TRBD2 matches 12 bases. V dropped 8 bases and J dropped 0; count of bases not matched to a gene: 1. This CDR3 region has 15 residues. The germline V gene encodes CDR1 MNHNY and CDR2 SVGAGI (reference sequence).

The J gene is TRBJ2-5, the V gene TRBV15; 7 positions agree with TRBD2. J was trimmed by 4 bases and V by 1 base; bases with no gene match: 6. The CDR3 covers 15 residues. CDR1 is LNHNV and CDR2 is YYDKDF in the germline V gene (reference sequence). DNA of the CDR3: TGTGCCACCAGCAGAGGGGGGGGAAGGTTAGAGACCCAGTACTTC. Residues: CATSRGGGRLETQYF.

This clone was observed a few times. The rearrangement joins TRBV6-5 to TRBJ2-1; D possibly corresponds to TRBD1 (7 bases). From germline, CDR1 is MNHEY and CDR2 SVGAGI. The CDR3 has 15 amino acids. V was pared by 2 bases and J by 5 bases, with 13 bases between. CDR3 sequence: CASSYRGTENNEQFF. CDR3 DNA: TGTGCCAGCAGTTACCGCGGGACAGAAAACAATGAGCAGTTCTTC.

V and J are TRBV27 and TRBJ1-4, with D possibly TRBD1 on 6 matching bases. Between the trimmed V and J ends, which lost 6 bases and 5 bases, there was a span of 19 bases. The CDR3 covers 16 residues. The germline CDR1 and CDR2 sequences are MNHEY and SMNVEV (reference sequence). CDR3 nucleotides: TGTGCCAGCAGCCCCAGGCGCCAGGGGCCCAATGAAAAACTGTTTTTT. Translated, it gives CASSPRRQGPNEKLFF.

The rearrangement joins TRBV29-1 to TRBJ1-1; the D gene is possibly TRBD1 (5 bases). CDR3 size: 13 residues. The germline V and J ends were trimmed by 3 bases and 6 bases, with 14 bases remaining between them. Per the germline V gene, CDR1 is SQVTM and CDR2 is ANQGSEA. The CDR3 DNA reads TGCAGCGTTGATGACCGACAGTTTTCTGAAGCTTTCTTT. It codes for CSVDDRQFSEAFF.

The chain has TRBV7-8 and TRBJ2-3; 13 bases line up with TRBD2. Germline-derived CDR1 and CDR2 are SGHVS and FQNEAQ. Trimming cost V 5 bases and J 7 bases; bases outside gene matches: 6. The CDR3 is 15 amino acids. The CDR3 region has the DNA TGTGCCAGCAGCCTTGGACTAGCGGGGGCGAATACGCAGTATTTT. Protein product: CASSLGLAGANTQYF.

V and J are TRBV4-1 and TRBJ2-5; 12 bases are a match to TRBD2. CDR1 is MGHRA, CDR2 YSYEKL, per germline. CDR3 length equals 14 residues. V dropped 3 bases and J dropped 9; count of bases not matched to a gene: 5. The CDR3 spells CASSQLAGGLAQYF. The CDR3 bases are TGCGCCAGCAGCCAGCTAGCGGGAGGGCTCGCCCAGTACTTC.

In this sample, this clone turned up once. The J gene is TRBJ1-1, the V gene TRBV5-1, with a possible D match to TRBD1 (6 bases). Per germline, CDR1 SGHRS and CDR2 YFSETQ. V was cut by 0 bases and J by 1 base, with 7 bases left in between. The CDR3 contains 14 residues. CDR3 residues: CASSLGGQNTEAFF. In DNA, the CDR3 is TGCGCCAGCAGCTTGGGGGGGCAGAACACTGAAGCTTTCTTT.

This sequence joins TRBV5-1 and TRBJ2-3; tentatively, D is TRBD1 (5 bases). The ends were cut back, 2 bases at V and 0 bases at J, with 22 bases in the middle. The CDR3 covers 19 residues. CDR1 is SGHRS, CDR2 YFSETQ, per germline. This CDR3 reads CASSLGREIILDSTDTQYF. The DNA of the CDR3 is TGCGCCAGCAGCTTAGGCAGGGAAATCATTCTTGATAGCACAGATACGCAGTATTTT.

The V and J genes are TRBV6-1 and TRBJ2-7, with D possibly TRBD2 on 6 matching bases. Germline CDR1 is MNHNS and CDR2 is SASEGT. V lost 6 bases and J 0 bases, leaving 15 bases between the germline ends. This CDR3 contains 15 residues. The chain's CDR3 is CASREPGLSSYEQYF. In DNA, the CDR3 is TGTGCCAGCAGGGAACCGGGACTGAGCTCCTACGAGCAGTACTTC.

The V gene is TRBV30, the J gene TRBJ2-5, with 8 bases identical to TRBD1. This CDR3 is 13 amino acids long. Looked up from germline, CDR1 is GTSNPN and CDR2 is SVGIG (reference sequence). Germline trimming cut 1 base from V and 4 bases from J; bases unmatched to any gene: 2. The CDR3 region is CAWSGQGRETQYF. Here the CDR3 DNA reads TGTGCCTGGAGTGGACAGGGGAGAGAGACCCAGTACTTC.

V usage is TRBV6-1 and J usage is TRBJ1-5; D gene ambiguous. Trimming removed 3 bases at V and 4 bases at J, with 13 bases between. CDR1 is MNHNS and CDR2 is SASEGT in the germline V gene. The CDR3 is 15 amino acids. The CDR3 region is CASSDMRVRNQPQHF. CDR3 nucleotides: TGTGCCAGCAGTGATATGAGGGTAAGAAATCAGCCCCAGCATTTT.